This TCR beta chain comes out of a study of CD4+ T cells in melanoma. This clone appeared a few times. Assay: immunoSEQ multiplex PCR; the TCRdb copy retains only in-frame clones and omits some. Of about 11,000 clones listed, roughly three quarters are singletons. Between the trimmed V and J ends, which lost 2 bases and 4 bases, there was a span of 8 bases. Per the germline V gene, CDR1 is MNHNY and CDR2 is SVGAGI (reference sequence). CDR3 size: 13 residues. Sequencing input: cells from a culture (not recorded whether cultured in vitro). The receptor's source is a human donor with melanoma. The V call is TRBV6-6, the J call TRBJ1-2; possible D gene TRBD1, 5 bases. The CDR3 bases are TGTGCCAGCAGTTACGGCAGGGCCTATGGCTACACCTTC. Residues: CASSYGRAYGYTF.